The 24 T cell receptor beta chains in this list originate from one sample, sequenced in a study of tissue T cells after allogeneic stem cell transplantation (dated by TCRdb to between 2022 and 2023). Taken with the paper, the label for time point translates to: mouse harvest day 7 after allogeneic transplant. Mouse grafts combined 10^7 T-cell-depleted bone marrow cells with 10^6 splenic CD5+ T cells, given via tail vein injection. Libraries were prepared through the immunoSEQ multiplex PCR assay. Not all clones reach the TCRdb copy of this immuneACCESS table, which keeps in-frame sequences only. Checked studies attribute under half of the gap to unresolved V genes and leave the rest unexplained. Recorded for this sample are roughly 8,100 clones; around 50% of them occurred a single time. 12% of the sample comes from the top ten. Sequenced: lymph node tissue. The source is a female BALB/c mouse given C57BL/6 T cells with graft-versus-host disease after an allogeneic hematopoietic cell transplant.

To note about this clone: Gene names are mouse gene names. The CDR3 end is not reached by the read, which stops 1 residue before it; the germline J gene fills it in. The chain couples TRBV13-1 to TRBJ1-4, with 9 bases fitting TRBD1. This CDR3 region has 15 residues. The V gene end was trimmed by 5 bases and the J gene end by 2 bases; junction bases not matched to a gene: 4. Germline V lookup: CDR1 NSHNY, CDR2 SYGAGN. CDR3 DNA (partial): TGTGCCAGCAGACCGGGACAGGGCTCCAACGAAAGATTATTT. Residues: CASRPGQGSNERLF. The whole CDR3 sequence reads CASRPGQGSNERLFF.

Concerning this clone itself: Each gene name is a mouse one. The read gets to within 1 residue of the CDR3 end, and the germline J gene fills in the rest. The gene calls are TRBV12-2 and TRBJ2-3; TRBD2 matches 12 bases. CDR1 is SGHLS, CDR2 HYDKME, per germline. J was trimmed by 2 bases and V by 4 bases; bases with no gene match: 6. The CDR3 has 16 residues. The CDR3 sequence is CASSHRLGGLAETLYF. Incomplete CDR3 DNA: TGTGCCAGCTCCCACCGACTGGGGGGGCTTGCAGAAACGCTGTAT.

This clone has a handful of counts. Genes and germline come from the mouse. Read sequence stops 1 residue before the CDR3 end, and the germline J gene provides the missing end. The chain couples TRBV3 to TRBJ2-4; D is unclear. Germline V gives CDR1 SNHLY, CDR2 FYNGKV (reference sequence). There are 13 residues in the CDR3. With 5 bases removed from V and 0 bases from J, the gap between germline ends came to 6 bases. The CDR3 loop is CASSPSSQNTLYF. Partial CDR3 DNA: TGTGCCAGCAGCCCCTCTAGTCAAAACACCTTGTAC.

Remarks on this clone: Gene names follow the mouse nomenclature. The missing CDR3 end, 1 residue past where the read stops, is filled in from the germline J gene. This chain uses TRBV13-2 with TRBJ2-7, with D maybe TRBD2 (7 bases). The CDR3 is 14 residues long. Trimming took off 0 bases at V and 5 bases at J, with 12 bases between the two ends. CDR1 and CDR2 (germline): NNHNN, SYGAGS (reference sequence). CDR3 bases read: TGTGCCAGCGGTGATGGGGGGGCGCCCCATGAACAGTAC. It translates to CASGDGGAPHEQY. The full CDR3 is CASGDGGAPHEQYF.

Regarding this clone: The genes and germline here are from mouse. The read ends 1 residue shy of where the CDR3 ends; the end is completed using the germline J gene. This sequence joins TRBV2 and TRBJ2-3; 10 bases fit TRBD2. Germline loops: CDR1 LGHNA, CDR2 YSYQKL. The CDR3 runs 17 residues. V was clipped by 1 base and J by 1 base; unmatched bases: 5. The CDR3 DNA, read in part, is TGTGCCAGCAGCCAAGCCTGGGGGGGCGCGGGTGCAGAAACGCTGTAT. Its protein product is CASSQAWGGAGAETLY. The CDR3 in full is CASSQAWGGAGAETLYF.

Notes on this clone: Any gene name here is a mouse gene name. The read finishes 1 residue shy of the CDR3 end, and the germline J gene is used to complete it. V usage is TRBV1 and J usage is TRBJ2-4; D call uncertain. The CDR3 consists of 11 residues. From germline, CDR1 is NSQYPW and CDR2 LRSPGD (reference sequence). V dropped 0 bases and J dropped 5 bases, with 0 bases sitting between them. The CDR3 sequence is CTCSAENTLYF. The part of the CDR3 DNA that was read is TGCACCTGCAGTGCAGAAAACACCTTGTAC. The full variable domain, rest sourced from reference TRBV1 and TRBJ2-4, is VTLLEQNPRWRLVPRGQAVNLRCILKNSQYPWMSWYQQDLQKQLQWLFTLRSPGDKEVKSLPGADYLATRVTDTELRLQVANMSQGRTLYCTCSAENTLYFGAGTRLSVL.

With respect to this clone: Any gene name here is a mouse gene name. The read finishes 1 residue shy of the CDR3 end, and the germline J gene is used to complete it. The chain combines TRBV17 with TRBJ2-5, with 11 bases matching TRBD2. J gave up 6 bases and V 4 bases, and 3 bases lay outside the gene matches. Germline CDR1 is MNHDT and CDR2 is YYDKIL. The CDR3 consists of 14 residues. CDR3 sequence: CASSNWGGGDTQYF. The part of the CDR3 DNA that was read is TGTGCTAGCAGTAACTGGGGGGGCGGGGACACCCAGTAC.

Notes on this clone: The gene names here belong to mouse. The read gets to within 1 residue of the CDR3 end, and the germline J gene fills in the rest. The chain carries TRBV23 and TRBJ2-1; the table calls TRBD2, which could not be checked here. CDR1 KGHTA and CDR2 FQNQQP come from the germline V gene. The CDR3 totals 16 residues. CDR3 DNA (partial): TGCTCCAGCAGTCCCGAGGACTGGGTGAACTATGCTGAGCAGTTC. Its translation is CSSSPEDWVNYAEQF. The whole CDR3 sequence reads CSSSPEDWVNYAEQFF.

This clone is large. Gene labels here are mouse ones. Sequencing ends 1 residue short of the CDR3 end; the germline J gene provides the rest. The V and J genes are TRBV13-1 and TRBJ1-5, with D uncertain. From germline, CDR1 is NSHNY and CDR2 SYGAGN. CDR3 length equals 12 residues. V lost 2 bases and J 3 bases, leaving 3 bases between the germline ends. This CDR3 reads CASSDSNQAPLF. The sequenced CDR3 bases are TGTGCCAGCAGTGACAGCAACCAGGCTCCGCTT.

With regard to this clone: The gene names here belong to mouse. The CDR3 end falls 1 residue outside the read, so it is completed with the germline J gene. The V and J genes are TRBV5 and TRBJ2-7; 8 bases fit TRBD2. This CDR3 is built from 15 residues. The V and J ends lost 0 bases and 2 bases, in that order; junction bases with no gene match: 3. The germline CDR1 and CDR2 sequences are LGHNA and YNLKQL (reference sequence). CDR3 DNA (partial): TGTGCCAGCAGCCAAGAGTGGGGGGGTACCTATGAACAGTAC. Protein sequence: CASSQEWGGTYEQY. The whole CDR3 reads CASSQEWGGTYEQYF.

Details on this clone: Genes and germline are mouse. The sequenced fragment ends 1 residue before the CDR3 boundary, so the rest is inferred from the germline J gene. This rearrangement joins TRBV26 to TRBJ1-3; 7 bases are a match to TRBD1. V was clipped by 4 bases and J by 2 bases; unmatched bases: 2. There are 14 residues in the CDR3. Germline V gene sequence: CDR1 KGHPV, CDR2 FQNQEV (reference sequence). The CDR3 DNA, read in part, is TGTGCCAGCAGTCCGAGGGGGCCTGGAAATACGCTCTAT. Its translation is CASSPRGPGNTLY. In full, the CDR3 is CASSPRGPGNTLYF. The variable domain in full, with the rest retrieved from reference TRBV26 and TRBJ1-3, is NSKVIQTPRYLVKGQGQKAKMRCIPEKGHPVVFWYQQNKNNEFKFLINFQNQEVLQQIDMTEKRFSAECPSNSPCSLEIQSSEAGDSALYLCASSPRGPGNTLYFGEGSRLIVV.

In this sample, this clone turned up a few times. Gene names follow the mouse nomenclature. CDR3 DNA, as far as it was read: TGTGCCAGCTCTCCCCCGGGACAAACCAACGAAAGATTATTT. Its protein product is CASSPPGQTNERLF. The full CDR3 protein is CASSPPGQTNERLFF. The V gene is TRBV12-1, the J gene TRBJ1-4, with a weak D call TRBD1 (6 bases). The observed sequence ends 1 residue before the CDR3 terminus, with the missing tail filled in from the germline J gene. The CDR3 loop spans 15 amino acids. Germline values: CDR1 SGHSN, CDR2 HYEKVE. Trimming left V 2 bases short and J 3 bases short, with 12 bases between. Full variable domain (rest looked up from reference TRBV12-1 and TRBJ1-4): DSGVVQSPRHIIKEKGGRSVLTCIPISGHSNVVWYQQTLGKELKFLIQHYEKVERDKGFLPSRFSVQQFDDYHSEMNMSALELEDSAMYFCASSPPGQTNERLFFGHGTKLSVL.

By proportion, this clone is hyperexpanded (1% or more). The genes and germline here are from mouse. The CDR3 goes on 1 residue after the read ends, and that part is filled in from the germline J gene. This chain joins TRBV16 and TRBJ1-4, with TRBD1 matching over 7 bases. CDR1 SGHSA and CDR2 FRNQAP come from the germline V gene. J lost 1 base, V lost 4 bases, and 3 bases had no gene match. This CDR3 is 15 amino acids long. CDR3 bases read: TGTGCAAGCAGCTCGACAGGGAGTTCCAACGAAAGATTATTT. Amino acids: CASSSTGSSNERLF. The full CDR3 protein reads CASSSTGSSNERLFF.

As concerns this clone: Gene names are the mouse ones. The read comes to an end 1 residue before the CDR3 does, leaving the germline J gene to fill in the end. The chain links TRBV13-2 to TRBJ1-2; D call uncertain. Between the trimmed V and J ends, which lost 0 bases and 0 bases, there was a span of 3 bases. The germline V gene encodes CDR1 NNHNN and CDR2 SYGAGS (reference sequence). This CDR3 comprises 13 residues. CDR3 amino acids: CASGDEANSDYTF. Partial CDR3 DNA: TGTGCCAGCGGTGATGAAGCAAACTCCGACTACACC.

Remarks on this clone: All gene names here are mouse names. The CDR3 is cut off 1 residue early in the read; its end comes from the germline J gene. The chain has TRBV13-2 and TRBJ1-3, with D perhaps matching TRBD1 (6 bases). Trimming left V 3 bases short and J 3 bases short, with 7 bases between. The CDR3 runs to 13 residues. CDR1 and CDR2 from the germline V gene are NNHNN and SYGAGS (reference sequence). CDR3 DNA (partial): TGTGCCAGCGGTGCCAGGGGTGGAAATACGCTCTAT. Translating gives CASGARGGNTLY. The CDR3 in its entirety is CASGARGGNTLYF.

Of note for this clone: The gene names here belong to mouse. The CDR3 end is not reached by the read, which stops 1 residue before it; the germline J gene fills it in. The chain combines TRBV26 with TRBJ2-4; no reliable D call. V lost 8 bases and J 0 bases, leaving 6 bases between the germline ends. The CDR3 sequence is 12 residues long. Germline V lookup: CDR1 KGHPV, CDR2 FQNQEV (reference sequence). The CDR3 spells CASRRSQNTLYF. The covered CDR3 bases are TGTGCCAGCCGTAGGAGTCAAAACACCTTGTAC.

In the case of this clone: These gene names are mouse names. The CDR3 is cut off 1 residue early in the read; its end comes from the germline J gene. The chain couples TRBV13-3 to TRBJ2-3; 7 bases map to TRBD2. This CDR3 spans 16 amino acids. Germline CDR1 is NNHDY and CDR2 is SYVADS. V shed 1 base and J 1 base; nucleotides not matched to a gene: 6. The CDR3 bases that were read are TGTGCCAGCAGTGATTTGGGGGGTCCCCGTGCAGAAACGCTGTAT. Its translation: CASSDLGGPRAETLY. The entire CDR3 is CASSDLGGPRAETLYF.

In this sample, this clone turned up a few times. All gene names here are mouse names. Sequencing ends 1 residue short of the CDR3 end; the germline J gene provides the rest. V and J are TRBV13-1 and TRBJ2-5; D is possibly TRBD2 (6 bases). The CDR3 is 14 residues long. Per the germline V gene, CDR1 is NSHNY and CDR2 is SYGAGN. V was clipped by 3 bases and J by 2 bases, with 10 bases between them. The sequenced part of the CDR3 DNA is TGTGCCAGCAGTGTCTCTGGGGCCCAAGACACCCAGTAC. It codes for CASSVSGAQDTQY. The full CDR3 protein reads CASSVSGAQDTQYF.

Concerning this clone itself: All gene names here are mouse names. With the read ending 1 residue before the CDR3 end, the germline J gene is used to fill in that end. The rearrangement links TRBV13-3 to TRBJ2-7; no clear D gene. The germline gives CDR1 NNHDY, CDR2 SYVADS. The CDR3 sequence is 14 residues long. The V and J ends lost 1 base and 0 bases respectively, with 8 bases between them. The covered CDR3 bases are TGTGCCAGCAGTGATTTGGGAAGCTCCTATGAACAGTAC. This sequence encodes CASSDLGSSYEQY. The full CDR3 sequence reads CASSDLGSSYEQYF.

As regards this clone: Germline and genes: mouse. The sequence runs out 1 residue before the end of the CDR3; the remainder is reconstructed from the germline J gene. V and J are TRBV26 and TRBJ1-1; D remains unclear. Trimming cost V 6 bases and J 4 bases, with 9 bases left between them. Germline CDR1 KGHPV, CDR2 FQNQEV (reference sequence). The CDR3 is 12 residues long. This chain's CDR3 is CASRPDGTEVFF. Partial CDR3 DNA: TGTGCCAGCAGACCCGACGGCACAGAAGTCTTC. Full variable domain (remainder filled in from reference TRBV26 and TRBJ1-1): NSKVIQTPRYLVKGQGQKAKMRCIPEKGHPVVFWYQQNKNNEFKFLINFQNQEVLQQIDMTEKRFSAECPSNSPCSLEIQSSEAGDSALYLCASRPDGTEVFFGKGTRLTVV.

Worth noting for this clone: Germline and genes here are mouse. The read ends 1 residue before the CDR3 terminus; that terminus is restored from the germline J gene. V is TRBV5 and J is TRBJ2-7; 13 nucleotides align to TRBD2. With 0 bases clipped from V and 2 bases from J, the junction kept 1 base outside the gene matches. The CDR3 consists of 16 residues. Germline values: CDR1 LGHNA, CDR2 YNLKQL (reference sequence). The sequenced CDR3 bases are TGTGCCAGCAGCCAAGAGGGACTGGGGGGGGCCTATGAACAGTAC. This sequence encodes CASSQEGLGGAYEQY. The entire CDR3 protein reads CASSQEGLGGAYEQYF.

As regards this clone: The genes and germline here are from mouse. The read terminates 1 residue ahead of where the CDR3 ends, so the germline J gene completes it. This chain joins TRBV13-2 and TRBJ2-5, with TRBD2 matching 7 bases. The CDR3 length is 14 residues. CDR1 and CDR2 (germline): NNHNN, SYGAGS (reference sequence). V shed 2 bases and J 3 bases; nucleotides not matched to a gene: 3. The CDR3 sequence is CASGELGEQDTQYF. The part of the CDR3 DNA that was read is TGTGCCAGCGGTGAGCTGGGGGAGCAAGACACCCAGTAC.

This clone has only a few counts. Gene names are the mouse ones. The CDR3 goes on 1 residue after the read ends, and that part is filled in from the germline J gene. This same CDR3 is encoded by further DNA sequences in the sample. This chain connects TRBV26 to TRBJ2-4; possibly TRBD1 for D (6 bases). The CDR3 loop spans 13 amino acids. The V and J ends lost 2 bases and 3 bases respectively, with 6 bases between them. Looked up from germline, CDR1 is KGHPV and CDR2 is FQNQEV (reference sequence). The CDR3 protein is CASSLTGQNTLYF. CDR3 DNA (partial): TGTGCCAGCAGTCTGACAGGGCAAAACACCTTGTAC.

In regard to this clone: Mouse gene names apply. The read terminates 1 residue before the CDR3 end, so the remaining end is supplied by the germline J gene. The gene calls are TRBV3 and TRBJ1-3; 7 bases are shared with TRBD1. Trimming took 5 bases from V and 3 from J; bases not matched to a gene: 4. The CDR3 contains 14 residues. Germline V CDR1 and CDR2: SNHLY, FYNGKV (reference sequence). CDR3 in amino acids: CASSTTGIGNTLYF. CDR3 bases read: TGTGCCAGCAGCACGACAGGGATTGGAAATACGCTCTAT.